This T cell receptor beta chain derives from a study of graft-versus-host responses after intestinal transplantation. The data were produced by immunoSEQ multiplex PCR, yet TCRdb's version contains in-frame clones alone and is incomplete. Of approximately 19,000 clones in the sample, 80% to 95% were seen once. Trimming removed 0 bases at V and 7 bases at J, with 22 bases between. The germline CDR1 and CDR2 sequences are MRHNA and SNTAGT. The CDR3 sequence is 18 residues long. This chain joins TRBV6-4 and TRBJ1-5; weak D call: TRBD1 (5 bases). The TCR originated in a human patient who received an intestinal transplant, so some T cells may come from the graft donor. Specimen: PBMCs, collected approximately 56 weeks after transplant. CDR3 nucleotides: TGTGCCAGCAGTGACTCGATTAAATGGCAGGGAGGCATACAGCCCCAGCATTTT. Amino acid sequence: CASSDSIKWQGGIQPQHF.